These 5 T cell receptor beta chains share one sample of origin, sequenced in a study of control samples from healthy donors and cancer patients. Using immunoSEQ multiplex PCR, the repertoire was profiled, and TCRdb retains in-frame clones only, with some absent. Counted here are about 160,000 clones, roughly 95% occurring once; the ten biggest clones make up approximately 1%. The sequenced sample was blood. The source is a woman in her twenties or thirties in good health.

J is TRBJ2-3 and V is TRBV4-1; possibly TRBD2 for D (5 bases). From germline, CDR1 is MGHRA and CDR2 YSYEKL. Trimming took off 0 bases at V and 0 bases at J, with 16 bases between the two ends. This CDR3 contains 18 residues. The CDR3 DNA sequence: TGCGCCAGCAGCCAAGATGGAGGTGGAGGACTCAGCACAGATACGCAGTATTTT. It codes for CASSQDGGGGLSTDTQYF.

The chain links TRBV7-9 to TRBJ1-2; D remains unclear. Germline V gives CDR1 SEHNR, CDR2 FQNEAQ (reference sequence). This CDR3 region has 12 residues. With 2 bases removed from V and 3 bases from J, the gap between germline ends came to 4 bases. The CDR3 sequence: CASSLWDYGYTF. The CDR3 coding sequence is TGTGCCAGCAGCTTATGGGACTATGGCTACACCTTC.

The V and J genes are TRBV28 and TRBJ1-1, with D hard to call. The CDR3 spans 13 residues. The V end was cut by 7 bases, the J end by 5 bases, with 14 bases between. The germline CDR1 and CDR2 sequences are MDHEN and SYDVKM. The CDR3 region is CASNNSPSTEAFF. The CDR3 bases are TGTGCCAGCAATAACAGCCCCTCAACTGAAGCTTTCTTT.

The table lists this clone with a count of one. The J gene is TRBJ2-2, the V gene TRBV3-1 (or the pseudogene TRBV3-2), with 10 bases aligning to TRBD1. Germline-derived CDR1 and CDR2 are LGHDT and YNNKEL (reference sequence). V trimming: 4 bases; J trimming: 3 bases; junction bases outside the gene matches: 2. CDR3 size: 15 residues. DNA for the CDR3: TGTGCCAGCAGCCTCGGACAGGGGGACACCGGGGAGCTGTTTTTT. This gives the protein CASSLGQGDTGELFF.

The J gene is TRBJ1-1, the V gene TRBV15; D uncertain. CDR1 and CDR2 (germline): LNHNV, YYDKDF (reference sequence). Trimming shortened V by 2 bases and J by 2 bases, and 12 bases separated the two germline ends. The length of the CDR3 is 15 residues. The CDR3 DNA follows: TGTGCCACCAGCAGATCCTACCCAATTAACACTGAAGCTTTCTTT. This translates into CATSRSYPINTEAFF.